The T cell receptor (beta chain) under discussion was sequenced for a study of blood T cell repertoires in COVID-19. TCRdb's table, derived via immunoSEQ multiplex PCR, lists solely in-frame clones and lacks some. The sample comprises about 400,000 clones, 88% of which are singletons, and over 2% rests with the top ten. CDR3 length: 14 amino acids. Trimming left V 6 bases short and J 7 bases short, with 21 bases between. From germline, CDR1 is SQVTM and CDR2 ANQGSEA. The chain joins TRBV29-1 to TRBJ1-1, with D possibly matching TRBD1 (6 bases). The sequenced material came from PBMCs or T cells enriched from blood (not recorded which). This receptor was taken from a woman aged 40 to 50 with acute COVID-19. The CDR3 bases are TGCAGCGTCGCGATTACAGGGAGAAAGGGTGAAGCTTTCTTT. Protein: CSVAITGRKGEAFF.